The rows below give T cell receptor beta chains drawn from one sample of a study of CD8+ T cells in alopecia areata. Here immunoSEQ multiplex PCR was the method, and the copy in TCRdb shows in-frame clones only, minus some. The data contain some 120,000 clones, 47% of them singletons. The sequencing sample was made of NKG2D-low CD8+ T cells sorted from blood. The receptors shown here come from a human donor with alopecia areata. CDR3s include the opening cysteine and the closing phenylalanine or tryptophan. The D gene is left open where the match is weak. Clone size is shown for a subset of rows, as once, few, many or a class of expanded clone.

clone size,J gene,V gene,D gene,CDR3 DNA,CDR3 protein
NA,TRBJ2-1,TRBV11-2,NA,TGTGCCAGCAGCTTAGGGGGGACCCAGCAGTTCTTC,CASSLGGTQQFF
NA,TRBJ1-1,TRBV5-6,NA,TGTGCCAGCAGCTTGGGTGTAGGAGCTTTCTTT,CASSLGVGAFF
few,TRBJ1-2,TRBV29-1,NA,TGCAGCGTTGGACGGCCGGACTATGGCTACACCTTC,CSVGRPDYGYTF
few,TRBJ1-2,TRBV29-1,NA,TGCAGCGTTGCCGGGGAGACCGTCGGGGGCTACACCTTC,CSVAGETVGGYTF
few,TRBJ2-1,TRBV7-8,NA,TGTGCCAGCAGCTTCAGTGGTGAGCAGTTCTTC,CASSFSGEQFF
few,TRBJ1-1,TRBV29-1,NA,TGCAGCGGGGGTTTTTACACTGAAGCTTTCTTT,CSGGFYTEAFF
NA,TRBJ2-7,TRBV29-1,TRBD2,TGCAGCGTTGCCGACGGGACTAGCGGAGCCTACGAGCAGTACTTC,CSVADGTSGAYEQYF
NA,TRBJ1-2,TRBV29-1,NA,TGCAGCGTTGACGGAGCAGAAAACTATGGCTACACCTTC,CSVDGAENYGYTF
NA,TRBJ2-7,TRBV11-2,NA,TGTGCCTCCCGGGGGAATTCCTACGAGCAGTACTTC,CASRGNSYEQYF
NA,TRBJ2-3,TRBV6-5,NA,TGTGCCAGCAGTTCCCGGGGAGGCACAGATACGCAGTATTTT,CASSSRGGTDTQYF
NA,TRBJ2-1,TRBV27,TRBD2,TGTGCCAGCAGTTTTAGCGGGGGGGCACTGAATGAGCAGTTCTTC,CASSFSGGALNEQFF
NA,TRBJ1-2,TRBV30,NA,TGTGCCTGGAGTCCCTTCCTACAGAACTATGGCTACACCTTC,CAWSPFLQNYGYTF
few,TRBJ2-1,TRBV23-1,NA,TGCGCCAGCAGTCGAGGAATCCCTAGCTCCTACAATGAGCAGTTCTTC,CASSRGIPSSYNEQFF
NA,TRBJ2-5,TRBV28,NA,TGTGCCAGCAGTTTAAGAGCGGATCACCAAGAGACCCAGTACTTC,CASSLRADHQETQYF
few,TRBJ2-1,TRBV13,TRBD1,TGTGCCAGCAGCTTATCGACAGGGAGAGAGTCGATCTTC,CASSLSTGRESIF
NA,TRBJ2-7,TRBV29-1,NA,TGCAGCGTTGAAGTTGGGAGCTCCTACGAGCAGTACTTC,CSVEVGSSYEQYF
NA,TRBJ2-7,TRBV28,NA,TGTGCCAGCAGTCCAAGGGGCTACGAGCAGTACTTC,CASSPRGYEQYF
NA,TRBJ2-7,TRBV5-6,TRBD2,TGTGCCAGCAGCTCGGGACTAGGAAGCTGGGAGCAGTACTTC,CASSSGLGSWEQYF
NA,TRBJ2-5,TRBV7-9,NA,TGTGCCAGCAGCGGGGGCCAAGAGACCCAGTACTTC,CASSGGQETQYF
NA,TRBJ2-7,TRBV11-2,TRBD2,TGTGCCAGCAGCTCCAGCGGGGGGCCCATATTCTTC,CASSSSGGPIFF
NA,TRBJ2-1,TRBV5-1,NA,TGCGCCAGCAGGCCGGGAGACAATGAGCAGTTCTTC,CASRPGDNEQFF
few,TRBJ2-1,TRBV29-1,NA,TGCAGCGTTGAAGGGGGCCCCCACAATGAGCAGTTCTTC,CSVEGGPHNEQFF
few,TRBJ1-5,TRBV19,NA,TGTGCCAGCTCTACTAACGGGAATCAGCCCCAGCATTTT,CASSTNGNQPQHF
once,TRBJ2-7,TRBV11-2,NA,TGTGCCAGCAGCTCCGGTGCCTACGAGCAGTACTTC,CASSSGAYEQYF
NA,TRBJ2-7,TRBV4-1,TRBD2,TGCGCCAGCAGCCAAAGCGGGGGGTACGAGCAGTACTTC,CASSQSGGYEQYF
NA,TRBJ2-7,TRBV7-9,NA,TGTGCCAGCAGCTCATCATTTGGAGTCAACTACGAGCAGTACTTC,CASSSSFGVNYEQYF
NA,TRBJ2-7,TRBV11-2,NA,TGTGCCAGCAGCTGGGCGACAGTCCACGAGCAGTACTTC,CASSWATVHEQYF
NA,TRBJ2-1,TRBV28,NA,TGTGCCAGCAGCCACCGGGACCCCAACAATGAGCAGTTCTTC,CASSHRDPNNEQFF
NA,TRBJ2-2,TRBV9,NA,TGTGCCAGCAGCGTAGGAGGGTCCGGAGCCGGGGAGCTGTTTTTT,CASSVGGSGAGELFF
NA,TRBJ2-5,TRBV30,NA,TGTGCCTGGAGCCTAGGGGAGACCCAGTACTTC,CAWSLGETQYF
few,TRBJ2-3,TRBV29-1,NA,TGCAGCGTCGACGGCCTCAGCTCCTACTCCGCAGATACGCAGTATTTT,CSVDGLSSYSADTQYF
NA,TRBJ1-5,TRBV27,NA,TGTGCCAGCAGTTTTCAGGAAGGATGGAATCAGCCCCAGCATTTT,CASSFQEGWNQPQHF
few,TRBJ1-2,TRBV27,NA,TGTGCCAGCAGCTACAAGGGGGGCTACACCTTC,CASSYKGGYTF
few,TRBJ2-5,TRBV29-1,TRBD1,TGCAGCGTTATGACAGGGCAAGAGACCCAGTACTTC,CSVMTGQETQYF
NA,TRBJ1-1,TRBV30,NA,TGTGCCTGGAGGGACGGAACCATTCCTGAAGCTTTCTTT,CAWRDGTIPEAFF
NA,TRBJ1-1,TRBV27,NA,TGTGCCAGCGGAAACACTGAAGCTTTCTTT,CASGNTEAFF
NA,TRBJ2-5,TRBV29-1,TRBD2,TGCAGCGCGGAGACTAGCGAAGAGACCCAGTACTTC,CSAETSEETQYF
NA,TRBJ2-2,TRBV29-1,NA,TGCAGCGTTGAAGCCTCACGGGCTCGGCCCGGGGAGCTGTTTTTT,CSVEASRARPGELFF
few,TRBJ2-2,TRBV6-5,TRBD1,TGTGCCAGCGGGGAGACAGGGATAGTGACCGGGGAGCTGTTTTTT,CASGETGIVTGELFF
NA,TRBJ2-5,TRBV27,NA,TGTGCCAGCTCTCAAGAGGGCGGGGCCTGGACTCCGTTAAAGACCCAGTACTTC,CASSQEGGAWTPLKTQYF
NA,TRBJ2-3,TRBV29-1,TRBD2,TGCAGCGTTGACCCCTACACTAGCGGGGGGTCCACAGATACGCAGTATTTT,CSVDPYTSGGSTDTQYF
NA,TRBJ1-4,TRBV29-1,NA,TGCAGCGATGGGACAAGGGATGAAAAACTGTTTTTT,CSDGTRDEKLFF
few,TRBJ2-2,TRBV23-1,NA,TGCGCCAGCAGTCAATTGTCCCCTACACGGTATAGCACCGGGGAGCTGTTTTTT,CASSQLSPTRYSTGELFF
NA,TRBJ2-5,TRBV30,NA,TGTGCCTGGGAAGGGGAGGACCAAGAGACCCAGTACTTC,CAWEGEDQETQYF
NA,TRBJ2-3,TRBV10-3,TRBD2,TGTGCCATCAGTGACCGAGCGGGGGGCACAGATACGCAGTATTTT,CAISDRAGGTDTQYF
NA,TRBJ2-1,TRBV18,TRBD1,TGTGCCAGCTCACCCACAGGGGATGAGCAGTTCTTC,CASSPTGDEQFF
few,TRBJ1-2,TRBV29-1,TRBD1,TGCAGCGTTGAAGATGTGCGGGACAGGGGTTATGGCTACACCTTC,CSVEDVRDRGYGYTF
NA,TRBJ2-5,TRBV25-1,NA,TGTGCCAGCAGTGACCTCCTGGAGACCCAGTACTTC,CASSDLLETQYF
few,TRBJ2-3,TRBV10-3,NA,TGTGCCACACCGGGACCCAGCACAGATACGCAGTATTTT,CATPGPSTDTQYF